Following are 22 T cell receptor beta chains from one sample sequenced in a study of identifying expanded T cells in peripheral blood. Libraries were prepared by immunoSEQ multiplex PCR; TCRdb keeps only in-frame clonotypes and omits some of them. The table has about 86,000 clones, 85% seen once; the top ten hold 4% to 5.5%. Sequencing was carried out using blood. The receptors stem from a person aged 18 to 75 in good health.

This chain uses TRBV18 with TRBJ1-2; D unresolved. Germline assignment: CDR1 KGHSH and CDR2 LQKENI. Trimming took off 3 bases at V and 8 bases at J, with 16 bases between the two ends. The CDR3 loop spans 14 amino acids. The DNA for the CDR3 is TGTGCCAGCTCACCCTCGAAATTAGAAGGGGGCTACACCTTC. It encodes CASSPSKLEGGYTF.

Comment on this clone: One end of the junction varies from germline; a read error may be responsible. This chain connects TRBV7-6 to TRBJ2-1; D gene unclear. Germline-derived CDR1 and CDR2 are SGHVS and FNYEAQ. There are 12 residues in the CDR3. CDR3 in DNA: TGTGCCAGCAGCTCAGCATACAACGAGCAGTTCTTC. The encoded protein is CASSSAYNEQFF.

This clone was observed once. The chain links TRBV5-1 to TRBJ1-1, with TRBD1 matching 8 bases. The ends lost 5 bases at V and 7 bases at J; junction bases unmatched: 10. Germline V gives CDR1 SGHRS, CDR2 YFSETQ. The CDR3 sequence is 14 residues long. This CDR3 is CASRATGAGGEAFF. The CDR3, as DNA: TGCGCCAGCAGGGCGACAGGGGCCGGGGGTGAAGCTTTCTTT.

CDR3 protein: CASSPPGQKSTEAFF. For the CDR3, the DNA is TGTGCCAGCAGCCCACCGGGACAGAAAAGTACTGAAGCTTTCTTT. The rearrangement joins TRBV6-5 to TRBJ1-1; 7 bases are a match to TRBD1. The CDR3 is 15 residues long. Unmatched junction bases numbered 12, after V lost 6 bases and J lost 5 bases. The germline V gene has CDR1 MNHEY and CDR2 SVGAGI.

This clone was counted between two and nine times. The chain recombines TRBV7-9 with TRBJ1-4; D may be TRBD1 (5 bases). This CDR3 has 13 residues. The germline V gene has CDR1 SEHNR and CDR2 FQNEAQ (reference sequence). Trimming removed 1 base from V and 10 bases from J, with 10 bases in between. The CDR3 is CASSLDGRGKLFF. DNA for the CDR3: TGTGCCAGCAGCTTAGACGGGAGGGGAAAACTGTTTTTT.

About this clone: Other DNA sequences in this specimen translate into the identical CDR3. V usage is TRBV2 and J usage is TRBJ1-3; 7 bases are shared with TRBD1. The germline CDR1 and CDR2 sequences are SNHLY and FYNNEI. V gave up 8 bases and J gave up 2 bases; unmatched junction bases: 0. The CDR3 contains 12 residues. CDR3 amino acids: CASQGAGNTIYF. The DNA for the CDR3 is TGTGCCAGCCAGGGGGCTGGAAACACCATATATTTT.

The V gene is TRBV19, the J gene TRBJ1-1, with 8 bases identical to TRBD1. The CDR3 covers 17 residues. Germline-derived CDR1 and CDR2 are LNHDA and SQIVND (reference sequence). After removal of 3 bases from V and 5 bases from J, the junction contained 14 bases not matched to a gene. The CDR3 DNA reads TGTGCCAGTAGTATGGTGAGGCAGGGGGCAGGTGGGACTGAAGCTTTCTTT. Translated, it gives CASSMVRQGAGGTEAFF.

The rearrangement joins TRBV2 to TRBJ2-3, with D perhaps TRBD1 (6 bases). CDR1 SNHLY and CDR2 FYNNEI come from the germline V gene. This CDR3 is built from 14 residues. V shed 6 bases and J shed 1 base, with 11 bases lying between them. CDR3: CASRAAGGTDTQYF. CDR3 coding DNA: TGTGCCAGCAGAGCTGCAGGGGGCACAGATACGCAGTATTTT.

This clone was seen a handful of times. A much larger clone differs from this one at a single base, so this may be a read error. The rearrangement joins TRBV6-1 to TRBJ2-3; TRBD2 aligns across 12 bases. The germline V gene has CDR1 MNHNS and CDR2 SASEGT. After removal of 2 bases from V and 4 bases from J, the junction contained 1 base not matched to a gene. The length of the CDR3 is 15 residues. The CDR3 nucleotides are TGTGCCAGCAGTGAACTAGCGGGGGGGCCAGATACGCAGTATTTT. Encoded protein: CASSELAGGPDTQYF.

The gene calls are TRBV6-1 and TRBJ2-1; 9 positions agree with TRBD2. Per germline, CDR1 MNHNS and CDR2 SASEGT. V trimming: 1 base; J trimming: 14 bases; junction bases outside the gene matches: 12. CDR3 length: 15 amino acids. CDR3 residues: CASSEGIAGAATEFF. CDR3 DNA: TGTGCCAGCAGTGAAGGGATAGCGGGGGCCGCAACGGAGTTCTTC.

This chain's CDR3 is CASSAVLSGEQYF. CDR3 DNA sequence: TGTGCCAGCAGCGCCGTCCTTAGTGGCGAGCAGTACTTC. The chain is built from TRBV9 and TRBJ2-7; D is uncertain. The CDR3 spans 13 residues. CDR1 and CDR2 (germline): SGDLS, YYNGEE. Trimming removed 3 bases at V and 6 bases at J, with 13 bases between.

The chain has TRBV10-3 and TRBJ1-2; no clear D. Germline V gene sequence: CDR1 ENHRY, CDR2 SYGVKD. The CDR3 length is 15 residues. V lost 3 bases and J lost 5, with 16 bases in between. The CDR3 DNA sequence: TGTGCCATCAGTGATTCCTCTTGGACCTTGTATGGCTACACCTTC. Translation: CAISDSSWTLYGYTF.

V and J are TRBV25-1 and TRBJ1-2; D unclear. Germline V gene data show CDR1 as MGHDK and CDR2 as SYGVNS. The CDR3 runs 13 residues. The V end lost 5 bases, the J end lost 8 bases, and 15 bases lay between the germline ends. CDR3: CASSHFRQEGYTF. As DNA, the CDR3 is TGTGCCAGCAGTCACTTTAGGCAGGAAGGCTACACCTTC.

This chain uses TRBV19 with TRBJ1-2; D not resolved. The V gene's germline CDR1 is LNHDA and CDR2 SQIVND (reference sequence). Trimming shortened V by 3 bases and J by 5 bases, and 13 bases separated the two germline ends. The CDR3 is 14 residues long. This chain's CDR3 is CASSIGRQLYGYTF. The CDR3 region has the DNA TGTGCCAGTAGTATTGGGCGGCAGCTTTATGGCTACACCTTC.

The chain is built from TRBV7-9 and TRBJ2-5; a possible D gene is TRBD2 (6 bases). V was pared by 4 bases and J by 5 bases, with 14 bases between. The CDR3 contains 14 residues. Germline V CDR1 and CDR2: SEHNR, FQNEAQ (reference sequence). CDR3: CASSYSGLSETQYF. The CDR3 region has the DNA TGTGCCAGCAGCTACTCGGGACTTTCGGAGACCCAGTACTTC.

The CDR3 sequence: CASSEGIWTGVSYTF. The CDR3 nucleotides are TGTGCCAGCAGTGAAGGGATATGGACAGGAGTAAGCTACACCTTC. The chain recombines TRBV6-1 with TRBJ1-2, with 7 bases fitting TRBD1. Germline loops: CDR1 MNHNS, CDR2 SASEGT. This CDR3 region has 15 residues. Germline trimming cut 1 base from V and 9 bases from J; bases unmatched to any gene: 11.

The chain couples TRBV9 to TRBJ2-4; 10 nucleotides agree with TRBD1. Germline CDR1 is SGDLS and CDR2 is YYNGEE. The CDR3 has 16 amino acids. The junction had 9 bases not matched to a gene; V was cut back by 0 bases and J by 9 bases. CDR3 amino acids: CASSVGTGGTLGIQYF. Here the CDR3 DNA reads TGTGCCAGCAGCGTAGGGACAGGGGGTACCTTAGGCATTCAGTACTTC.

The CDR3 DNA reads as TGTGCCAGCAGCTCCCCGGGGGCTGGAAACACCATATATTTT. It encodes CASSSPGAGNTIYF. The J gene is TRBJ1-3, the V gene TRBV7-2, with D perhaps matching TRBD1 (5 bases). The germline V gene has CDR1 SGHTA and CDR2 FQGNSA. Trimming removed 4 bases at V and 2 bases at J, with 9 bases between. CDR3 length equals 14 residues.

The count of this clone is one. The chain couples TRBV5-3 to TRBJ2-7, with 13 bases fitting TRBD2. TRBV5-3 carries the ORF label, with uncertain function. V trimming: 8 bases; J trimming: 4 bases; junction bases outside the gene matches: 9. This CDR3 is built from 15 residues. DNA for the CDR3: TGTGCCAGCAGCGTTACGGGACTAGCGGGGTACGAGCAGTACTTC. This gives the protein CASSVTGLAGYEQYF.

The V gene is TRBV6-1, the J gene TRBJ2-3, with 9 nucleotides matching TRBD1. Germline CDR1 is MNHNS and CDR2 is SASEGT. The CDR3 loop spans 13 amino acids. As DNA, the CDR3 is TGTGCGACCGGGACAGGGTCGTACGGTACGCAGTATTTT. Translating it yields CATGTGSYGTQYF.

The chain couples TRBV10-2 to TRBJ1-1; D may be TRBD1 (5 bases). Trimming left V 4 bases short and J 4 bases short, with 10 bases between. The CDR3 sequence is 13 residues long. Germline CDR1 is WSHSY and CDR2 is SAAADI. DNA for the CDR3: TGCGCCAGCAGTGGGGCAGGGTCCACTGAAGCTTTCTTT. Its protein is CASSGAGSTEAFF.

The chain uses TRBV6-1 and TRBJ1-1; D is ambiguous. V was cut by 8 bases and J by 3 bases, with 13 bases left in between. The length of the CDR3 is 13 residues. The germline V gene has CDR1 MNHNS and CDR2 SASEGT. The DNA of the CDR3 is TGTGCCAGCTTCGAGCCTAGGGACACTGAAGCTTTCTTT. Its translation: CASFEPRDTEAFF.